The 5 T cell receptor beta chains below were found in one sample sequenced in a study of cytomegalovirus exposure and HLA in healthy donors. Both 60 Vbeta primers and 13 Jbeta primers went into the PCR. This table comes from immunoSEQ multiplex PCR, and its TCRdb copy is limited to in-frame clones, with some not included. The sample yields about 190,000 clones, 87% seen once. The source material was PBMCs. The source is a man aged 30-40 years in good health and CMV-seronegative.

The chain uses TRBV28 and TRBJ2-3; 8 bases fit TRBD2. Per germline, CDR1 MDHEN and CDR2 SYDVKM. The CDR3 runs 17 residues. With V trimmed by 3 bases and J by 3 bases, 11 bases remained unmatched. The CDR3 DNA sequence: TGTGCCAGCAGTTTTACTAGCGGCCCCCGAAGGACAGATACGCAGTATTTT. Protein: CASSFTSGPRRTDTQYF.

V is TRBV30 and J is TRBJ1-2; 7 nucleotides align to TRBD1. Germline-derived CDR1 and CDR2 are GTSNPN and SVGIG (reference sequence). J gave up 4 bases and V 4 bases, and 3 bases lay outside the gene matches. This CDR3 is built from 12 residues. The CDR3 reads CAWKGGLYGYTF. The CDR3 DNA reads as TGTGCCTGGAAAGGGGGCCTCTATGGCTACACCTTC.

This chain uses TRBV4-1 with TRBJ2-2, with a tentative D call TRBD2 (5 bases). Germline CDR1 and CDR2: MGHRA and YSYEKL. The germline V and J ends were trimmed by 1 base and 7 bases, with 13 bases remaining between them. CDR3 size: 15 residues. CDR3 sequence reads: CASSQGQRRSGELFF. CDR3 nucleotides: TGCGCCAGCAGCCAAGGTCAGCGGAGGAGCGGGGAGCTGTTTTTT.

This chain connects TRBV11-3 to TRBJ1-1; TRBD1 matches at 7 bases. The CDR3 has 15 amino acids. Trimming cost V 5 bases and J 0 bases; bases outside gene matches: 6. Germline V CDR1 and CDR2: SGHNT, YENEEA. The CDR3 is CASSVSGTVNTEAFF. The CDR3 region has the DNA TGTGCCAGCAGCGTCTCCGGGACAGTGAACACTGAAGCTTTCTTT. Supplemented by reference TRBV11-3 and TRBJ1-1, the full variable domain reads EAGVVQSPRYKIIEKKQPVAFWCNPISGHNTLYWYLQNLGQGPELLIRYENEEAVDDSQLPKDRFSAERLKGVDSTLKIQPAELGDSAVYLCASSVSGTVNTEAFFGQGTRLTVV.

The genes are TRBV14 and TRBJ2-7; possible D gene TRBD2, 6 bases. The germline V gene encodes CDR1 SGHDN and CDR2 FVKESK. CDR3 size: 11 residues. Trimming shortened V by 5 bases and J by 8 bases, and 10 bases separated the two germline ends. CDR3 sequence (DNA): TGTGCCAGCAGCGGCGGGACTCAGCAGTACTTC. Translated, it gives CASSGGTQQYF.